This T cell receptor (beta chain) was profiled in a study of T-cell reconstitution after alpha-beta-depleted transplantation in children. This clonotype was observed at least ten times. Trimming pared 6 bases from V and 1 base from J, leaving 10 bases between. The CDR3 sequence is 13 residues long. CDR1 and CDR2 (germline): SEHNR, FQNEAQ (reference sequence). The TCRbeta library was prepared with unique molecular identifiers. TCRdb used MiXCR to reprocess the PCR reads, holding one entry per CDR3 protein. The repertoire consists of some 70,000 distinct CDR3 sequences, with about 7% occurring once and the leading ten covering approximately 2.4%.

The J gene is TRBJ2-7, the V gene TRBV7-9; D tentatively reads TRBD1 or TRBD2 (5 bases each). This specimen consisted of PBMCs from the stem cell graft donor, obtained from the stem cell graft. The source of this sequence is a human donor who donated a stem cell graft to a child with acute lymphoblastic leukemia. The CDR3 bases are TGTGCCAGCAGTGAGGGGCTATCCTACGAGCAGTACTTC. Its protein is CASSEGLSYEQYF.